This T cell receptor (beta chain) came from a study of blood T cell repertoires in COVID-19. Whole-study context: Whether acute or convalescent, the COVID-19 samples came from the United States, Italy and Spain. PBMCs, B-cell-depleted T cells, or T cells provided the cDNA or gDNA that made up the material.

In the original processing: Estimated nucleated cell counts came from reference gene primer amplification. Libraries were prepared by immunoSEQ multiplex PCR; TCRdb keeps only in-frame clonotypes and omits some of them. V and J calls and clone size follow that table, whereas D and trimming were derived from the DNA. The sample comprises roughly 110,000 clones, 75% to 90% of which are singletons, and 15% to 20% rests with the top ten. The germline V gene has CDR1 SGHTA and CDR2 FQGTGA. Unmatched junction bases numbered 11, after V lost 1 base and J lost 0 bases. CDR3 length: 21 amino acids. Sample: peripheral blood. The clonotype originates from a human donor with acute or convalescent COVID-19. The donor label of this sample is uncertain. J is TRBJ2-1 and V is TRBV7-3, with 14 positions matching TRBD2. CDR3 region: CASSLMAPGLAGVHSYNEQFF. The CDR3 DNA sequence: TGTGCCAGCAGCTTAATGGCGCCGGGACTAGCGGGGGTCCACTCCTACAATGAGCAGTTCTTC.